This T cell receptor (beta chain) was found in a study of blood T cell repertoires in COVID-19. Background on the study: Sites in the United States, Italy and Spain provided acute and convalescent COVID-19 samples. The analysed material was cDNA or gDNA that came from T cells, B-cell-depleted T cells, or PBMCs.

This CDR3 has 12 residues. CDR1 LGHDT and CDR2 YNNKEL come from the germline V gene (reference sequence). Trimming stripped 2 bases from V and 8 bases from J, with 6 bases between. In the study's own analysis: How many nucleated cells were present was estimated from reference gene primer amplification. The assay was immunoSEQ multiplex PCR, and TCRdb's table has in-frame clones only and misses some. The V and J calls and the clone size are those of that table, but D and trimming were determined from the DNA. The table has more than 95,000 clones, around four fifths seen once; the top ten hold around 25%.

The gene calls are TRBV3-1 (or the pseudogene TRBV3-2) and TRBJ2-2; no firm D call. Input material: peripheral blood. The sequence was obtained from a human donor in a cohort sampled during active COVID-19. This CDR3 is CASSQRRGELFF. CDR3 DNA: TGTGCCAGCAGCCAACGTAGAGGGGAGCTGTTTTTT.